This TCR beta chain was identified in a study of OX40 agonist ivuxolimab in advanced cancers. Study-wide results and caveats: Expanded clones were, on average, more numerous among CD8+ T cells than CD4+.

With 7 bases clipped from V and 0 bases from J, the junction kept 14 bases outside the gene matches. CDR3 length: 19 residues. Germline CDR1 SGHVT, CDR2 SQSDAQ. As to this clone: Its antigen is not identified.

Only in-frame clones appear in the TCRdb table, and some are missing; sequencing was by immunoSEQ multiplex PCR. The table includes roughly 56,000 clones, about 89% detected once. This chain links TRBV7-4 with TRBJ2-1, with 11 positions matching TRBD2. The sample consisted of CD4+ or CD8+ T cells sorted from blood, taken in a trial of the OX40 agonist ivuxolimab. The clonotype comes from an adult with an advanced solid tumor such as melanoma, head and neck, liver or kidney cancer. This CDR3 reads CASIPQGLAEGRSYNEQFF. CDR3 nucleotides: TGTGCCAGCATCCCGCAGGGACTAGCGGAGGGACGCTCCTACAATGAGCAGTTCTTC.